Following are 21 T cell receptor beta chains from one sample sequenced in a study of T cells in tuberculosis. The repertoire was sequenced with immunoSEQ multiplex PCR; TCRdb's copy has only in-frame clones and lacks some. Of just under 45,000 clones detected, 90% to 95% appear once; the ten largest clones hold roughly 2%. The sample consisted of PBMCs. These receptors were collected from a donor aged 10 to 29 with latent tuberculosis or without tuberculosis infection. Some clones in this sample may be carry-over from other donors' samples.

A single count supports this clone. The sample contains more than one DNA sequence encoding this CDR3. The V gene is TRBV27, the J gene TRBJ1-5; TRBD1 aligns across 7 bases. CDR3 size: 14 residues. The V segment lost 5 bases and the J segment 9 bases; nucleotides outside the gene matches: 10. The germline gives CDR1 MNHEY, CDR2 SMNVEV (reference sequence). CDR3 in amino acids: CASSRGQLERPQHF. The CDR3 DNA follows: TGTGCCAGCAGTAGGGGACAGCTCGAGAGGCCCCAGCATTTT.

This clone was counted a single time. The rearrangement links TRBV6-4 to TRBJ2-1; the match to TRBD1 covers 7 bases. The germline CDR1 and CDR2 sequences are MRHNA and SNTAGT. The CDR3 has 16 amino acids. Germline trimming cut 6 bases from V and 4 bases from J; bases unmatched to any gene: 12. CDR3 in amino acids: CASSPAGTAIYNEQFF. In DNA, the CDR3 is TGTGCCAGCAGCCCCGCCGGGACAGCGATATACAATGAGCAGTTCTTC.

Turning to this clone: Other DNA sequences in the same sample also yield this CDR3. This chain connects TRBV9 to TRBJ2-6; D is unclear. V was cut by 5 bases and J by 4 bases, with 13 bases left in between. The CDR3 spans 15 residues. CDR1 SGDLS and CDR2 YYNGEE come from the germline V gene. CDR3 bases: TGTGCCAGCAGTCCGGGTTCCTTGGGGGCCAACGTCCTGACTTTC. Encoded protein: CASSPGSLGANVLTF.

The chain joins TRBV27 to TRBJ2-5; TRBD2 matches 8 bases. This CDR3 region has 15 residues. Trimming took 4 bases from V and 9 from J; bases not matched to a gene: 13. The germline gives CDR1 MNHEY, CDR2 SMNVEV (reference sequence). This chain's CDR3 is CASSWDPGGKGAQYF. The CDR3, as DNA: TGTGCCAGCAGTTGGGATCCGGGAGGGAAAGGGGCCCAGTACTTC.

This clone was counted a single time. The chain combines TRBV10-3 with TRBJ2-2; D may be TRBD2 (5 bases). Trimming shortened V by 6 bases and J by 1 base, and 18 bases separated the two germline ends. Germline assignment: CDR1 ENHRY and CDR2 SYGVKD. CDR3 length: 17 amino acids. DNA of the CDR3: TGTGCCATCAGGCCCGGTGGTCTAGCCCTGAACACCGGGGAGCTGTTTTTT. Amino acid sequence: CAIRPGGLALNTGELFF.

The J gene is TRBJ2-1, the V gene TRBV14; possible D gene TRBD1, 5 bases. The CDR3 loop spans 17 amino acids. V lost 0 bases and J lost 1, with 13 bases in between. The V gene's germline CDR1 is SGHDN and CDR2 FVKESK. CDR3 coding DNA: TGTGCCAGCAGCCAAGAAATAACAGGTGTATCCTACAATGAGCAGTTCTTC. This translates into CASSQEITGVSYNEQFF.

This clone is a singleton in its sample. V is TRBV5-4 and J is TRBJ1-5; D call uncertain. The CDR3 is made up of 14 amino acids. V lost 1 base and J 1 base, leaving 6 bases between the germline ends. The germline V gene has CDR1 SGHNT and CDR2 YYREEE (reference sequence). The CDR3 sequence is CASSLRGSNQPQHF. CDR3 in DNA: TGTGCCAGCAGCTTGAGAGGAAGCAATCAGCCCCAGCATTTT.

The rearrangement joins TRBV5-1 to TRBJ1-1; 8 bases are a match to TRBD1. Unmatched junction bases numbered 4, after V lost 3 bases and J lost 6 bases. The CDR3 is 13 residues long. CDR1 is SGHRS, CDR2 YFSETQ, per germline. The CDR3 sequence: CASSSGTGAEAFF. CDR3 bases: TGCGCCAGCAGCTCCGGGACAGGCGCTGAAGCTTTCTTT. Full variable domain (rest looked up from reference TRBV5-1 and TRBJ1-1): KAGVTQTPRYLIKTRGQQVTLSCSPISGHRSVSWYQQTPGQGLQFLFEYFSETQRNKGNFPGRFSGRQFSNSRSEMNVSTLELGDSALYLCASSSGTGAEAFFGQGTRLTVV.

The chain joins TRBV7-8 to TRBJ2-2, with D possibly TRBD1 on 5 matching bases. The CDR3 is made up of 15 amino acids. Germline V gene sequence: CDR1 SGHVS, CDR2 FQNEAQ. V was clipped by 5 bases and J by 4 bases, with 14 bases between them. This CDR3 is CASSPLPQGTGELFF. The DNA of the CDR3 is TGTGCCAGCAGCCCTCTTCCCCAGGGCACCGGGGAGCTGTTTTTT.

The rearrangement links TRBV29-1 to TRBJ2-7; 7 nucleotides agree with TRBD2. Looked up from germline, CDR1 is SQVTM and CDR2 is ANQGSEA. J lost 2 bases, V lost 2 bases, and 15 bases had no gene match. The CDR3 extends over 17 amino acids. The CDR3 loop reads CSVELQSSGRMAYEQYF. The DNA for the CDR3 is TGCAGCGTTGAACTACAATCCTCCGGGAGGATGGCCTACGAGCAGTACTTC.

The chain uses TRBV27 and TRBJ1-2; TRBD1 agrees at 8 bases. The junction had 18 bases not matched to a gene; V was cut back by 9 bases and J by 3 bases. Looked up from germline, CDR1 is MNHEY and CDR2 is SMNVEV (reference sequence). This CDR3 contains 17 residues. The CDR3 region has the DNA TGTGCCAGGGTCCCCAGTTTCAGGGGGCGCTCTTACTATGGCTACACCTTC. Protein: CARVPSFRGRSYYGYTF.

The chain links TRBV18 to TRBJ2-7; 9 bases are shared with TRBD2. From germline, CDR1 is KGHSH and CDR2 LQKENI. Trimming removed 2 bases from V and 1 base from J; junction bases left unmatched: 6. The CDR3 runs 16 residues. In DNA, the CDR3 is TGTGCCAGCTCACCAAGGCAGACTAGCGGTTCCTACGAGCAGTACTTC. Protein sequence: CASSPRQTSGSYEQYF.

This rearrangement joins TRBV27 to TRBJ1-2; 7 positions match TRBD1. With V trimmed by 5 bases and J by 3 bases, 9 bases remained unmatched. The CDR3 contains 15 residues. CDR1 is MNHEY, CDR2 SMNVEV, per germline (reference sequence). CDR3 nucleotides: TGTGCCAGCAGTCCGATCAAAGACAGGGACTATGGCTACACCTTC. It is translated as CASSPIKDRDYGYTF.

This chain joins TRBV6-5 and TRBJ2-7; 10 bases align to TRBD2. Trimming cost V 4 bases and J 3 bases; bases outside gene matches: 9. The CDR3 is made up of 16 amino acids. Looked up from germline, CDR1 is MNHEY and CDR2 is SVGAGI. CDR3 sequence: CASSLSSGSLVYEQYF. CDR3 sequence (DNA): TGTGCCAGCAGTTTGTCTAGCGGGAGTTTAGTCTACGAGCAGTACTTC.

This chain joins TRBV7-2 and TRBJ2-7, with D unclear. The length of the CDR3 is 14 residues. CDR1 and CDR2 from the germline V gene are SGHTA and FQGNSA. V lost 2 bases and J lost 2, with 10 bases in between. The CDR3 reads CASSLWQKPYEQYF. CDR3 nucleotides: TGTGCCAGCAGCTTATGGCAAAAACCCTACGAGCAGTACTTC.

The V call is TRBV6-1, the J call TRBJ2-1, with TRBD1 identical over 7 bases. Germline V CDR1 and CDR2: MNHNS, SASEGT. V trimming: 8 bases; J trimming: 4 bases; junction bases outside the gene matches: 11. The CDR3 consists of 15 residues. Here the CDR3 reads CASSISGTAYNEQFF. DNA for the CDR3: TGTGCCAGCTCTATCTCCGGGACAGCATACAATGAGCAGTTCTTC.

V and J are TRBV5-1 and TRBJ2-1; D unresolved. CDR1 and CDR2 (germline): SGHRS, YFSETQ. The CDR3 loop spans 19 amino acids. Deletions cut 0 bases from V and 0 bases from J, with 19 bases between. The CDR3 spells CASSLVGSLIVASYNEQFF. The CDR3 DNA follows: TGCGCCAGCAGCTTGGTGGGTAGCCTAATAGTTGCCTCCTACAATGAGCAGTTCTTC. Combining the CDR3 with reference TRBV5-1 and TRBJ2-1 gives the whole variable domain KAGVTQTPRYLIKTRGQQVTLSCSPISGHRSVSWYQQTPGQGLQFLFEYFSETQRNKGNFPGRFSGRQFSNSRSEMNVSTLELGDSALYLCASSLVGSLIVASYNEQFFGPGTRLTVL.

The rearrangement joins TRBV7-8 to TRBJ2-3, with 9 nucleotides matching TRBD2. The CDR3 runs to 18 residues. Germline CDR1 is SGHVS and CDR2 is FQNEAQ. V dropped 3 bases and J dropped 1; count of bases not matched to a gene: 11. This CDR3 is CASSLGLASLLGTDTQYF. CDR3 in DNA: TGTGCCAGCAGCTTGGGACTAGCCTCCTTGCTGGGCACAGATACGCAGTATTTT.

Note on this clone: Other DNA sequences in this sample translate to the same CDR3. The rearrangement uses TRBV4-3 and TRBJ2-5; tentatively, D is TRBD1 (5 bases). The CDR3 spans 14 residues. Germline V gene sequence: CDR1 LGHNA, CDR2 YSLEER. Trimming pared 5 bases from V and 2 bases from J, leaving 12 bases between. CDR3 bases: TGCGCCAGCAGCTTTAAGACAGAGCAAGAGACCCAGTACTTC. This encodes CASSFKTEQETQYF.

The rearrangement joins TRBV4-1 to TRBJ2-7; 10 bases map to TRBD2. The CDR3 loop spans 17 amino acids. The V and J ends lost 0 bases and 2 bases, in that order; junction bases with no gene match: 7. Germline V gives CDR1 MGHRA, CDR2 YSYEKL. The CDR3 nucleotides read TGCGCCAGCAGCCAAGATCGGACTAGCGGTACCCCCTACGAGCAGTACTTC. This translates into CASSQDRTSGTPYEQYF.

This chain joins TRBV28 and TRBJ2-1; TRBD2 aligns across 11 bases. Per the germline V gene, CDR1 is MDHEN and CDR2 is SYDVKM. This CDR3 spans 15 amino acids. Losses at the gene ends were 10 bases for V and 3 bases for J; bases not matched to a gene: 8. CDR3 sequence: CATNSGRAFYNEQFF. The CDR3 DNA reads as TGTGCCACTAATAGCGGGAGGGCCTTCTACAATGAGCAGTTCTTC.